In its sample, the clone carrying this T cell receptor beta chain was seen many times. Deletions cut 3 bases from V and 8 bases from J, with 11 bases between. The CDR3 has 12 amino acids. The V gene's germline CDR1 is SGHRS and CDR2 YFSETQ. These data come from a study of regulatory T cells in long-lasting Graves disease. Researchers made TCR beta libraries by using iRepertoire HTBI primers and running Arm-PCR on CDR3 regions. A single record per CDR3 protein comes from TCRdb applying MiXCR to the multiplex PCR reads. The profile shows some 400,000 distinct CDR3 sequences, just under 15% of them singletons. The time point here: newly diagnosed GD, antithyroid drugs for less than 3 months. Following extraction of RNA from PBMCs, that RNA was used to make the TCR library. Another study also made use of these data, one on T cells in Graves' hyperthyroidism and ophthalmopathy.

Specimen: peripheral blood mononuclear cells (PBMCs), collected at new diagnosis, from a patient treated with antithyroid drugs. The gene calls are TRBV5-1 and TRBJ1-2, with D possibly TRBD1 on 6 matching bases. This TCR was sampled from a woman aged 25-40 years with Graves disease. CDR3 sequence (DNA): TGCGCCAGCAGCTGGGACACGGAGGGCTACACCTTC. Its protein product is CASSWDTEGYTF.